What follows are 22 T cell receptor beta chains derived from one specimen sequenced in a study of blood T cell repertoires in COVID-19. Produced via immunoSEQ multiplex PCR; TCRdb's table is partial and in-frame only. Of roughly 100,000 clones listed, roughly 82% were seen once; the top ten hold approximately 18%. Sequenced sample: peripheral blood. The receptors here all came from a man aged 80 or over with acute or convalescent COVID-19.

V is TRBV2 and J is TRBJ1-5; D call uncertain. Germline lookup yields CDR1 SNHLY and CDR2 FYNNEI. The V gene lost 6 bases and the J gene lost 2 bases, with 11 bases spanning the gap. This CDR3 spans 14 amino acids. CDR3 sequence: CASSAGGRNQPQHF. The CDR3 DNA follows: TGTGCCAGCAGCGCTGGAGGACGCAATCAGCCCCAGCATTTT.

V is TRBV7-2 and J is TRBJ1-3; 9 bases are shared with TRBD1. This CDR3 is built from 16 residues. The trim removed 6 bases at V and 5 bases at J, leaving 11 bases unmatched. Germline lookup yields CDR1 SGHTA and CDR2 FQGNSA. CDR3 in amino acids: CASSPPGTGRRNTIYF. The CDR3 DNA reads TGTGCCAGCAGTCCTCCCGGGACAGGGAGGAGAAACACCATATATTTT.

J is TRBJ2-5 and V is TRBV3-1 (or the pseudogene TRBV3-2); TRBD2 agrees at 9 bases. This CDR3 comprises 16 residues. Germline CDR1 reads LGHDT; CDR2 reads YNNKEL (reference sequence). The trim removed 0 bases at V and 1 base at J, leaving 3 bases unmatched. The CDR3 sequence is CASSQERGGGQETQYF. The CDR3 DNA sequence: TGTGCCAGCAGCCAAGAGCGGGGGGGTGGCCAAGAGACCCAGTACTTC.

V and J are TRBV27 and TRBJ2-1; D remains unclear. Trimming removed 8 bases at V and 0 bases at J, with 14 bases between. CDR3 size: 15 residues. Germline V gene data show CDR1 as MNHEY and CDR2 as SMNVEV (reference sequence). The CDR3: CASSPFPLSYNEQFF. CDR3 sequence (DNA): TGTGCCAGCTCCCCATTTCCACTCTCCTACAATGAGCAGTTCTTC.

The chain links TRBV29-1 to TRBJ1-2, with a tentative D call TRBD1 (5 bases). In germline, CDR1 is SQVTM, CDR2 ANQGSEA. The CDR3 extends over 13 amino acids. Trimming took off 3 bases at V and 2 bases at J, with 10 bases between the two ends. As DNA, the CDR3 is TGCAGCGTTGAGGGCGGGGGAAACTATGGCTACACCTTC. Amino acids: CSVEGGGNYGYTF.

The CDR3 loop reads CASSIREVGGNTEAFF. The CDR3 DNA reads as TGTGCCAGTAGTATTAGGGAGGTCGGCGGGAACACTGAAGCTTTCTTT. The V gene is TRBV19, the J gene TRBJ1-1; no firm D call. The V gene's germline CDR1 is LNHDA and CDR2 SQIVND (reference sequence). This CDR3 region has 16 residues. Trimming took 3 bases from V and 1 from J, leaving 15 bases between them.

Only a few counts were recorded for this clone. Other nucleotide sequences from this sample produce the same CDR3. V gene TRBV6-6 combines with J gene TRBJ1-1; a possible D gene is TRBD1 (5 bases). Germline V gene data show CDR1 as MNHNY and CDR2 as SVGAGI (reference sequence). V lost 6 bases, J lost 0 bases, and 8 bases lay in between. There are 13 residues in the CDR3. The CDR3 loop is CASRGAVNTEAFF. CDR3 nucleotides: TGTGCCAGCAGAGGGGCCGTGAACACTGAAGCTTTCTTT.

In nucleotides, the CDR3 is TGTGCCAGCAGGACGCCGGGACTATCGCTGTACGAGCAGTACTTC. This translates into CASRTPGLSLYEQYF. The rearrangement links TRBV28 to TRBJ2-7; 7 positions match TRBD2. V lost 6 bases to trimming and J lost 4 bases; unmatched junction nucleotides: 12. This CDR3 is built from 15 residues. Germline V gene sequence: CDR1 MDHEN, CDR2 SYDVKM.

This clone was seen only once. This chain joins TRBV12-5 and TRBJ2-5; 7 nucleotides line up with TRBD1. Germline V CDR1 and CDR2: LGHNT, FRNRAP. V trimming: 6 bases; J trimming: 1 base; junction bases outside the gene matches: 5. The CDR3 covers 14 residues. The CDR3 bases are TGTGCTAGTGGCACGGGACAGACCCAAGAGACCCAGTACTTC. This encodes CASGTGQTQETQYF. The variable domain in full, completed from reference TRBV12-5 and TRBJ2-5, reads DARVTQTPRHKVTEMGQEVTMRCQPILGHNTVFWYRQTMMQGLELLAYFRNRAPLDDSGMPKDRFSAEMPDATLATLKIQPSEPRDSAVYFCASGTGQTQETQYFGPGTRLLVL.

The chain employs TRBV27 and TRBJ1-1; a weak D match, TRBD1 (5 bases). CDR3 length: 13 residues. Germline V gene lookup returns CDR1 MNHEY and CDR2 SMNVEV (reference sequence). V was shortened by 9 bases and J by 4 bases, with 15 bases between the two germline ends. The CDR3 DNA is TGTGCCAGTCAGGGAAGGGTACGCACTGAAGCTTTCTTT. Its translation: CASQGRVRTEAFF.

V usage is TRBV11-2 and J usage is TRBJ1-1, with D tentatively TRBD1 (5 bases). The CDR3 spans 16 residues. With 0 bases removed from V and 1 base from J, the gap between germline ends came to 12 bases. Germline CDR1 SGHAT, CDR2 FQNNGV. For the CDR3, the DNA is TGTGCCAGCAGCTTAGAGGGGCCGGTACCGAACACTGAAGCTTTCTTT. As protein: CASSLEGPVPNTEAFF.

The chain carries TRBV5-1 and TRBJ2-1, with a weak D call TRBD2 (5 bases). The CDR3 spans 17 residues. From germline, CDR1 is SGHRS and CDR2 YFSETQ. V was trimmed by 4 bases and J by 0 bases, leaving 17 bases between them. In nucleotides, the CDR3 is TGCGCCAGCAGCCGAAGTGGGCGGGCGAGCTCCTACAATGAGCAGTTCTTC. Translated: CASSRSGRASSYNEQFF.

This chain uses TRBV29-1 with TRBJ2-6, with 9 bases fitting TRBD2. The germline V gene encodes CDR1 SQVTM and CDR2 ANQGSEA. The CDR3 consists of 16 residues. Unmatched junction bases numbered 5, after V lost 3 bases and J lost 2 bases. The CDR3 protein is CSVDSSGIPGANVLTF. DNA for the CDR3: TGCAGCGTTGATTCTAGCGGGATCCCTGGGGCCAACGTCCTGACTTTC.

V gene TRBV19 combines with J gene TRBJ2-1; perhaps TRBD2 as D (6 bases). Between the trimmed V and J ends, which lost 0 bases and 6 bases, there was a span of 18 bases. The germline V gene has CDR1 LNHDA and CDR2 SQIVND (reference sequence). CDR3 length: 17 amino acids. CDR3 loop: CASSIDQEGAIPNEQFF. The DNA of the CDR3 is TGTGCCAGTAGTATAGATCAGGAGGGTGCTATTCCCAATGAGCAGTTCTTC.

As for this clone: The sample holds other DNA sequences that translate to the same CDR3. This chain joins TRBV19 and TRBJ2-7, with a tentative D call TRBD1 (6 bases). Germline V lookup: CDR1 LNHDA, CDR2 SQIVND (reference sequence). V gave up 6 bases and J gave up 1 base, with 13 bases separating them. The CDR3 is 14 amino acids. In DNA form, the CDR3 reads TGTGCCAGTAGGAGAGGGGGATCGTCCTACGAGCAGTACTTC. Its protein product is CASRRGGSSYEQYF. Filled out from reference TRBV19 and TRBJ2-7, the complete variable domain reads DGGITQSPKYLFRKEGQNVTLSCEQNLNHDAMYWYRQDPGQGLRLIYYSQIVNDFQKGDIAEGYSVSREKKESFPLTVTSAQKNPTAFYLCASRRGGSSYEQYFGPGTRLTVT.

The V call is TRBV5-1, the J call TRBJ1-3; TRBD1 aligns across 7 bases. The CDR3 covers 16 residues. CDR1 SGHRS and CDR2 YFSETQ come from the germline V gene. The V segment lost 3 bases and the J segment 0 bases; nucleotides outside the gene matches: 6. The CDR3 DNA reads TGCGCCAGCAGCTCGGCGACAGGGAACTCTGGAAACACCATATATTTT. It codes for CASSSATGNSGNTIYF.

V and J are TRBV21-1 and TRBJ2-1; the table's TRBD1 call for D was not verified on the DNA. TRBV21-1 is annotated as a pseudogene. The CDR3 loop spans 11 amino acids. The CDR3 coding sequence is TGTGCCAGCAGCACAAGACAGGAGCAGTTCTTC. Amino acid sequence: CASSTRQEQFF.

The V and J genes are TRBV19 and TRBJ1-6, with a possible D match to TRBD1 (5 bases). The CDR3 length is 13 residues. Between the trimmed V and J ends, which lost 9 bases and 3 bases, there was a span of 9 bases. Germline-derived CDR1 and CDR2 are LNHDA and SQIVND (reference sequence). The CDR3 DNA is TGTGCCAGCCGACAGCTCTATAATTCACCCCTCCACTTT. Its protein is CASRQLYNSPLHF.

At least ten counts were recorded for this clone. The chain is built from TRBV6-2 or TRBV6-3 and TRBJ2-7; the match to TRBD2 covers 11 bases. Germline V CDR1 and CDR2: MNHEY, SVGEGT. V gave up 5 bases and J gave up 7 bases; unmatched junction bases: 10. CDR3 length: 15 residues. The CDR3 DNA is TGTGCCAGCAGTACCGGGACTAGCGGTTCCCTGGAGCAGTACTTC. Amino acids: CASSTGTSGSLEQYF.

The gene calls are TRBV5-6 and TRBJ1-1, with D perhaps TRBD1 (5 bases). The CDR3 runs 15 residues. CDR1 is SGHDT, CDR2 YYEEEE, per germline. Trimming removed 4 bases at V and 1 base at J, with 14 bases between. CDR3 residues: CASSTLDSRNTEAFF. CDR3 DNA: TGTGCCAGCAGCACCCTCGACAGCCGGAACACTGAAGCTTTCTTT.

The rearrangement joins TRBV15 to TRBJ2-5; the D is unclear. The CDR3 runs 14 residues. Germline CDR1 LNHNV, CDR2 YYDKDF (reference sequence). V lost 0 bases and J 2 bases, leaving 7 bases between the germline ends. CDR3 bases: TGTGCCACCAGCAGAGATCTCGGGCAAGAGACCCAGTACTTC. Its protein product is CATSRDLGQETQYF.

V is TRBV4-3 and J is TRBJ1-6; 9 positions match TRBD1. This CDR3 spans 17 amino acids. V shed 3 bases, J shed 1 base, and the junction held 4 bases outside the gene matches. Germline V CDR1 and CDR2: LGHNA, YSLEER. CDR3 DNA: TGCGCCAGCAGCCACCGACAGGGGGAGTCCTATAATTCACCCCTCCACTTT. Translated, it gives CASSHRQGESYNSPLHF.